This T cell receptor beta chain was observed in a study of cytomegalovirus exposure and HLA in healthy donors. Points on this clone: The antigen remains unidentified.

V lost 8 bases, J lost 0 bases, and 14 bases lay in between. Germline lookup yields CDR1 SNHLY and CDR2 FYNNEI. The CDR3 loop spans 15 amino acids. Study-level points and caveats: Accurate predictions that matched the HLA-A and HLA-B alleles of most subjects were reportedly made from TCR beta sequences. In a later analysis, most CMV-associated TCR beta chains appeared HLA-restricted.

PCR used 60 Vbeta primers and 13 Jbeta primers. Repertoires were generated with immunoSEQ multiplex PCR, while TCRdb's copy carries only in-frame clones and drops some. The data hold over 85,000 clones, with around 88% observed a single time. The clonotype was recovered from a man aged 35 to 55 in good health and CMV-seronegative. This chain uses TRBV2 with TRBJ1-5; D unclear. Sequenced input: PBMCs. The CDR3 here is CASSGQIVSNQPQHF. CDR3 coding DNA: TGTGCCAGCTCTGGGCAGATTGTTAGCAATCAGCCCCAGCATTTT.